A single sample is the source of the 28 T cell receptor beta chains below, sequenced in a study of T-cell reconstitution after alpha-beta-depleted transplantation in children. Unique molecular identifiers were used to barcode this TCRbeta library. TCRdb re-called the PCR reads through MiXCR, storing one row per CDR3 protein. The data contain approximately 390,000 distinct CDR3 sequences, 11% of them singletons. The sequencing here drew on PBMCs from the stem cell graft donor, taken from the stem cell graft. Receptors originate from a human donor who donated a stem cell graft to a child with acute myeloid leukemia.

The genes are TRBV9 and TRBJ1-5; D unresolved. Looked up from germline, CDR1 is SGDLS and CDR2 is YYNGEE. The CDR3 is 13 amino acids. V was pared by 2 bases and J by 9 bases, with 12 bases between. CDR3 in amino acids: CASSVLESGPQHF. CDR3 bases: TGTGCCAGCAGCGTTCTTGAGTCGGGGCCCCAGCATTTT.

This clonotype was seen at least ten times. The chain joins TRBV20-1 to TRBJ1-6; D remains unclear. The germline CDR1 and CDR2 sequences are DFQATT and SNEGSKA (reference sequence). Trimming cost V 3 bases and J 9 bases, with 15 bases left between them. This CDR3 has 14 residues. CDR3 region: CSARGEGATSPLHF. In DNA form, the CDR3 reads TGCAGTGCTAGGGGCGAGGGTGCAACTTCACCCCTCCACTTT.

The rearrangement joins TRBV13 to TRBJ2-1, with D unclear. V lost 4 bases and J lost 1, with 8 bases in between. The CDR3 is made up of 14 amino acids. Germline loops: CDR1 PRHDT, CDR2 FYEKMQ (reference sequence). This chain's CDR3 is CASSSRNSYNEQFF. Here the CDR3 DNA reads TGTGCCAGCAGCTCCCGAAATTCCTACAATGAGCAGTTCTTC.

This clonotype has only a few counts. The DNA for the CDR3 is TGCAGCGTTGTCCTAGCTGGAGAGCAGTACGTC. Translation gives CSVVLAGEQYV. This sequence joins TRBV29-1 and TRBJ2-7, with D possibly matching TRBD2 (5 bases). CDR3 length: 11 amino acids. The ends were cut back, 4 bases at V and 7 bases at J, with 11 bases in the middle. Germline assignment: CDR1 SQVTM and CDR2 ANQGSEA.

The J gene is TRBJ2-7, the V gene TRBV27; D is uncertain. The CDR3 has 15 amino acids. Trimming cost V 1 base and J 1 base, with 11 bases left between them. CDR1 is MNHEY, CDR2 SMNVEV, per germline (reference sequence). The CDR3 loop reads CASSLWLPPSYEQYF. The CDR3, as DNA: TGTGCCAGCAGTTTATGGCTGCCCCCTTCCTACGAGCAGTACTTC.

This clonotype came up a few times. V usage is TRBV24-1 and J usage is TRBJ2-1; no firm D call. V gave up 3 bases and J gave up 6 bases, with 5 bases separating them. CDR1 and CDR2 (germline): KGHDR, SFDVKD. The length of the CDR3 is 12 residues. The CDR3 nucleotides read TGTGCCACCAGTGATAAGGCCAATGAGCAGTTCTTC. It is translated as CATSDKANEQFF.

The genes are TRBV20-1 and TRBJ2-5; 11 bases fit TRBD2. Germline V gene data show CDR1 as DFQATT and CDR2 as SNEGSKA (reference sequence). The CDR3 length is 15 residues. With V trimmed by 6 bases and J by 4 bases, 10 bases remained unmatched. This CDR3 is CSAIPQTSGVETQYF. For the CDR3, the DNA is TGCAGTGCCATACCCCAGACTAGCGGGGTAGAGACCCAGTACTTC.

This clonotype was seen a few times. This rearrangement joins TRBV4-2 to TRBJ2-1; D may match TRBD1 or TRBD2 (5 bases each). Germline CDR1 and CDR2: LGHNA and YNFKEQ. V dropped 2 bases and J dropped 5 bases, with 13 bases sitting between them. The CDR3 is 15 residues long. The CDR3, as DNA: TGTGCCAGCAGCCAACCCGGGACGCCCAACAATGAGCAGTTCTTC. Residues: CASSQPGTPNNEQFF.

The chain employs TRBV6-2 or TRBV6-3 and TRBJ2-3; 7 bases are a match to TRBD2. Germline loops: CDR1 MNHEY, CDR2 SVGEGT. The V and J ends lost 0 bases and 6 bases, in that order; junction bases with no gene match: 15. This CDR3 is 18 amino acids long. CDR3 sequence: CASSYSKWISGKLDTQYF. DNA for the CDR3: TGTGCCAGCAGTTACTCGAAATGGATCAGCGGGAAGTTGGATACGCAGTATTTT.

In its sample, this clonotype was seen a few times. The chain carries TRBV9 and TRBJ2-5, with 8 bases lining up with TRBD1. CDR1 and CDR2 from the germline V gene are SGDLS and YYNGEE. The CDR3 covers 15 residues. The trim removed 0 bases at V and 5 bases at J, leaving 6 bases unmatched. DNA for the CDR3: TGTGCCAGCAGCGTAGGGACAGGGAGTAGGGAGACCCAGTACTTC. Encoded protein: CASSVGTGSRETQYF.

This clonotype was observed a few times. This chain links TRBV12-3 or TRBV12-4 with TRBJ1-6; D is perhaps TRBD1 (5 bases). The CDR3 length is 17 residues. The V end was cut by 4 bases, the J end by 0 bases, with 13 bases between. This chain's CDR3 is CASSSREGSSYNSPLHF. Here the CDR3 DNA reads TGTGCCAGCAGTTCCAGGGAGGGGAGCTCCTATAATTCACCCCTCCACTTT.

A few counts support this clonotype. The chain joins TRBV7-2 to TRBJ2-3; D perhaps matches TRBD2 (6 bases). The germline CDR1 and CDR2 sequences are SGHTA and FQGNSA. Between the trimmed V and J ends, which lost 0 bases and 1 base, there was a span of 8 bases. The CDR3 loop spans 15 amino acids. Written as DNA, the CDR3 is TGTGCCAGCAGCTTAGCCGCGGGACGCACAGATACGCAGTATTTT. Residues: CASSLAAGRTDTQYF.

The rearrangement uses TRBV5-1 and TRBJ2-5, with D possibly TRBD1 on 5 matching bases. In germline, CDR1 is SGHRS, CDR2 YFSETQ. V was cut by 2 bases and J by 1 base, with 15 bases left in between. This CDR3 comprises 16 residues. CDR3 residues: CASSFDGQGSQETQYF. CDR3 sequence (DNA): TGCGCCAGCAGCTTTGATGGCCAGGGATCCCAAGAGACCCAGTACTTC.

The chain carries TRBV29-1 and TRBJ2-1; TRBD2 matches at 7 bases. Germline-derived CDR1 and CDR2 are SQVTM and ANQGSEA. Losses at the gene ends were 1 base for V and 6 bases for J; bases not matched to a gene: 3. The CDR3 sequence is 13 residues long. The DNA for the CDR3 is TGCAGCGTTGAAGGGGGGGGGACCAATGAGCAGTTCTTC. Protein sequence: CSVEGGGTNEQFF.

In this sample, this clonotype turned up once. V usage is TRBV19 and J usage is TRBJ2-5, with D tentatively TRBD2 (5 bases). Germline-derived CDR1 and CDR2 are LNHDA and SQIVND (reference sequence). CDR3 length equals 13 residues. CDR3 coding DNA: TGTGCTTCGTCGCGGGTGGATCAAGAGACCCAGTACTTC. Amino acid sequence: CASSRVDQETQYF.

This clonotype appeared a few times. The chain is built from TRBV3-1 and TRBJ2-1; TRBD2 aligns across 8 bases. There are 16 residues in the CDR3. Germline V gene lookup returns CDR1 LGHDT and CDR2 YNNKEL (reference sequence). The J segment lost 3 bases and the V segment lost 0 bases, leaving 4 bases of the junction unmatched. CDR3 in amino acids: CASSQETGTSYNEQFF. Here the CDR3 DNA reads TGTGCCAGCAGCCAAGAGACGGGGACTAGCTACAATGAGCAGTTCTTC.

In its sample, this clonotype was seen many times. This chain connects TRBV27 to TRBJ1-5, with D possibly being TRBD1 (5 bases). Trimming stripped 5 bases from V and 1 base from J, with 9 bases between. CDR1 is MNHEY and CDR2 is SMNVEV in the germline V gene (reference sequence). The length of the CDR3 is 14 residues. CDR3 sequence: CASSLYRSNQPQHF. The CDR3, as DNA: TGTGCCAGCAGTCTTTACAGGAGCAATCAGCCCCAGCATTTT.

This chain's CDR3 is CASSPRQSWQLHF. In DNA form, the CDR3 reads TGTGCCAGCAGCCCTCGACAATCCTGGCAGCTCCACTTT. The chain has TRBV7-2 and TRBJ1-6, with D uncertain. Trimming stripped 5 bases from V and 16 bases from J, with 18 bases between. The CDR3 sequence is 13 residues long. Germline CDR1 and CDR2: SGHTA and FQGNSA. Full variable domain (remainder filled in from reference TRBV7-2 and TRBJ1-6): GAGVSQSPSNKVTEKGKDVELRCDPISGHTALYWYRQSLGQGLEFLIYFQGNSAPDKSGLPSDRFSAERTGGSVSTLTIQRTQQEDSAVYLCASSPRQSWQLHFGNGTRLTVT.

This chain links TRBV20-1 with TRBJ1-5, with 8 bases identical to TRBD1. The CDR3 loop spans 17 amino acids. Trimming at V came to 0 bases and at J to 4 bases, leaving 11 bases not matched to a gene. The germline gives CDR1 DFQATT, CDR2 SNEGSKA (reference sequence). The CDR3 loop is CSARDRAGGVRNQPQHF. CDR3 in DNA: TGCAGTGCTAGAGATAGGGCAGGGGGCGTTAGGAATCAGCCCCAGCATTTT.

This clonotype was observed a few times. The chain employs TRBV7-9 and TRBJ2-5; TRBD1 might be the D (6 bases). V lost 3 bases and J 5 bases, leaving 19 bases between the germline ends. Germline lookup yields CDR1 SEHNR and CDR2 FQNEAQ (reference sequence). The CDR3 runs 16 residues. The CDR3 DNA is TGTGCCAGCAGCTTTAGCTCAGGGGCCCTCCTTGAGACCCAGTACTTC. Its protein product is CASSFSSGALLETQYF.

V and J are TRBV5-1 and TRBJ2-1; 13 positions match TRBD2. This CDR3 is 16 amino acids long. Germline V gives CDR1 SGHRS, CDR2 YFSETQ. J lost 7 bases, V lost 4 bases, and 8 bases had no gene match. DNA of the CDR3: TGCGCCAGCAGCGCCGTAAGGACTAGCGGGGGTAATGAGCAGTTCTTC. Residues: CASSAVRTSGGNEQFF.

This clonotype was counted a few times. The rearrangement uses TRBV11-2 and TRBJ2-3, with 8 bases fitting TRBD2. The germline CDR1 and CDR2 sequences are SGHAT and FQNNGV. CDR3 length equals 15 residues. The V gene end was trimmed by 5 bases and the J gene end by 0 bases; junction bases not matched to a gene: 4. CDR3 coding DNA: TGTGCCAGCAGCCTCCCTAGCGGGAGCACAGATACGCAGTATTTT. It specifies CASSLPSGSTDTQYF.

This clonotype was counted a few times. The genes are TRBV7-3 and TRBJ2-1, with 11 bases lining up with TRBD1. V lost 5 bases, J lost 7 bases, and 10 bases stayed unmatched. The CDR3 contains 16 residues. Germline V CDR1 and CDR2: SGHTA, FQGTGA. DNA of the CDR3: TGTGCCAGCAGCCCCGGCGGGACAGGGGGGGGGAATGAGCAGTTCTTC. This translates into CASSPGGTGGGNEQFF.

The V gene is TRBV11-1, the J gene TRBJ1-1, with 8 bases identical to TRBD1. V dropped 5 bases and J dropped 4; count of bases not matched to a gene: 9. CDR3 length: 15 amino acids. Germline V gives CDR1 SGHAT, CDR2 FQDESV (reference sequence). CDR3 in amino acids: CASSHKDRAGTEAFF. In nucleotides, the CDR3 is TGTGCCAGCAGCCATAAGGACAGGGCGGGCACTGAAGCTTTCTTT.

V and J are TRBV5-5 and TRBJ1-1; D gene unclear. This CDR3 is built from 13 residues. Trimming took off 4 bases at V and 3 bases at J, with 10 bases between the two ends. The V gene's germline CDR1 is SGHKS and CDR2 YYEKEE (reference sequence). The CDR3 sequence: CASSGGWDTEAFF. DNA of the CDR3: TGTGCCAGCAGCGGCGGGTGGGACACTGAAGCTTTCTTT.

Many counts were recorded for this clonotype. The genes are TRBV27 and TRBJ2-3; D not resolved. The V gene lost 0 bases and the J gene lost 4 bases, with 5 bases spanning the gap. This CDR3 region has 13 residues. Germline V gene data show CDR1 as MNHEY and CDR2 as SMNVEV (reference sequence). CDR3 loop: CASSLSRPDTQYF. CDR3 nucleotides: TGTGCCAGCAGTTTATCTAGACCAGATACGCAGTATTTT.

CDR3 in amino acids: CASSMGVDGYTF. The CDR3 region has the DNA TGTGCCAGCAGCATGGGAGTCGATGGCTACACCTTC. The chain carries TRBV9 and TRBJ1-2; D is ambiguous. CDR3 length equals 12 residues. Trimming took 4 bases from V and 6 from J, leaving 10 bases between them. CDR1 SGDLS and CDR2 YYNGEE come from the germline V gene.

This clonotype was found a few times. The chain uses TRBV7-3 and TRBJ2-1; 8 nucleotides align to TRBD2. The CDR3 has 17 amino acids. Looked up from germline, CDR1 is SGHTA and CDR2 is FQGTGA. Germline trimming cut 2 bases from V and 6 bases from J; bases unmatched to any gene: 12. CDR3 bases: TGTGCCAGCAGCTTAGGTTTTACGGGAGGGCCCCCCAATGAGCAGTTCTTC. This translates into CASSLGFTGGPPNEQFF.